This TCR beta chain was identified in a study of post-analysis software for immune sequencing data (dated by TCRdb to about 2015). With respect to the entire study: Recorded disease courses included relapsing-remitting, secondary progressive and progressive-relapsing multiple sclerosis, with some patients lacking subtype annotation. A subset of samples was prepared in parallel using single-end sample barcoding, then pooled and co-amplified after Illumina adapter ligation. Patient repertoires were compared against 10 to 12 previously published healthy control repertoires from donors aged about 6 to 26 years.

The junction shows trimming of 3 bases on V and 6 bases on J, plus 9 bases between the germline ends. The CDR3 runs 12 residues from the cysteine to the phenylalanine. The read is trimmed to its CDR3 DNA, 36 bases read in frame from base 1. To demonstrate the VDJtools post-analysis software, the study profiled TCR beta repertoires from the peripheral blood of under 15 young patients with multiple sclerosis. The patients with multiple sclerosis were children and adolescents between roughly 6 and 15 years of age. Beyond this particular receptor, the publication reports: Direct clustering with F measure revealed strong co-clustering of samples prepared in the same batch, which led to a batch-effect correction. The multiple sclerosis patient group was slightly younger than the control group. Compared with controls, multiple sclerosis patients had significantly lower normalized Chao1 diversity, a finding suggesting substantial peripheral T-cell clonal expansion. About five TRBV segments, including TRBV5-6, TRBV5-1 and TRBV20-1, were significantly more frequent in patients than controls.

Library preparation was by PCR. TCRdb shows the sequencer as Illumina HiSeq 2500. To reduce PCR and sequencing biases, unique molecular identifiers were built into the TCR beta cDNA libraries. Approximately 500,000 cDNA molecules were obtained per 1 to 10 million input T cells, so each molecule approximated one T cell. Patient libraries were prepared and sequenced with the same protocol used for the earlier healthy control dataset. Samples belonging to the same batch were prepared together, multiplexed and sequenced on a shared HiSeq lane. Per the original workflow: Raw barcoded reads were processed with MIGEC, discarding single-read molecular identifier groups before consensus assembly and CDR3 extraction. VDJtools was used for post-analysis of the clonotype tables, and diversity was normalized by down-sampling every dataset to the size of the smallest sample. In repertoire overlap clustering, CDR3 amino acid sequences, but not nucleotide sequences, were matched to correct batch-related cross-sample contamination. TCRdb handled the public reads itself, with Q25 trimming in fastp and clone calling in MiXCR, and kept productive beta chains. Each record represents a unique CDR3 protein, reported with the most common genes and DNA among its rows. The authors' filters were not applied to this entry. The sample profile shows around 700,000 distinct CDR3 sequences; 55% to 60% of them were found once. 10% to 12% of the sample is in the top ten clones.

Comments on this clonotype: The target of this receptor is not known. No much larger clone is present one base from it, and per-base qualities are unavailable.

Sequenced: blood. The receptor chain draws on TRBV12-3 or TRBV12-4 and TRBJ2-7; a weak D assignment points to TRBD1 (5 bases agree). The TCR originated in a girl aged 2 to 9 with multiple sclerosis. For the CDR3, the sequence is CASSLTDSEQYF. The bases are TGTGCCAGCAGTTTGACAGATTCCGAGCAGTACTTC.